The T cell receptor beta chain described here comes from a study of blood T cell repertoires in COVID-19. About the research overall: There were acute and convalescent COVID-19 samples, and they came from the United States, Italy and Spain. The cDNA or gDNA used as material had been derived from T cells, B-cell-depleted T cells, or PBMCs.

How the authors handled the data: The assay estimated nucleated cells by amplifying reference gene primers. TCRdb's copy holds only in-frame clones and misses some; the assay was immunoSEQ multiplex PCR. V, J and clone size were drawn from that table, and D and trimming were deduced from the DNA. The repertoire has 400,000 or so clones, roughly 90% of them found once; the top ten carry roughly 1.6%. In Seattle, patients joined the study during active infection and were tracked longitudinally. The CDR3 spans 17 residues. Input material: peripheral blood. The TCR originated in a woman aged 40 to 49 with COVID-19, enrolled during active disease. The chain is built from TRBV21-1 and TRBJ1-4; the D call of TRBD1 is as the table states it, not checked on the DNA. TRBV21-1 is listed as a pseudogene. The chain's CDR3 is CASSKCPWGQANEKLFF. The CDR3 DNA reads as TGTGCCAGCAGCAAGTGCCCCTGGGGGCAGGCTAATGAAAAACTGTTTTTT.